This T cell receptor beta chain was identified in a study of graft-versus-host responses after intestinal transplantation. Across the study: For around 3 years after anti-thymocyte globulin induction, all recipients took tacrolimus and steroids. General study results and limits: Researchers found GvH clones in recipient marrow, and some showed up first in ileum or blood.

The V end lost 2 bases, the J end lost 4 bases, and 2 bases lay between the germline ends. There are 10 residues in the CDR3. The germline V gene encodes CDR1 DFQATT and CDR2 SNEGSKA (reference sequence). Worth noting for this clone: Its antigen is not identified.

Data came from immunoSEQ multiplex PCR; TCRdb stores just in-frame clones and leaves some out. Here the sample spans 43,000 or so clones, approximately 92% being singletons. This clonotype was obtained from a human patient who received an intestinal transplant, so some T cells may come from the graft donor. This chain links TRBV20-1 with TRBJ2-5; D remains ambiguous. Material: PBMCs, obtained roughly 760 days after a first intestinal transplant, on the day of a second. Here the CDR3 reads CSARLETQYF. For the CDR3, the DNA is TGCAGTGCTAGATTAGAGACCCAGTACTTC.